The clone carrying this TCR beta chain was counted ten times or more. The antigen remains unidentified. The record originates from a study of T-cell memory formation after mild COVID-19. Whole-study results and caveats: Memory from before infection featured some responding clones, which suggests cross-reactive memory joined.

Trimming removed 1 base at V and 1 base at J, with 8 bases between. The CDR3 covers 14 residues. The germline gives CDR1 SGHRS, CDR2 YFSETQ. MiXCR, applied by TCRdb to the 5' RACE reads, yields one record per CDR3 protein. The sample holds roughly 250,000 distinct CDR3 sequences, about 17% seen once. This chain joins TRBV5-1 and TRBJ1-1, with no clear D. This TCR came from a man in his late teens or twenties who had mild COVID-19 (a few samples of this study predate the infection). Cell type and time point are not known. Sequenced input: PBMCs or a T cell subset sorted from them (not recorded which). As DNA, the CDR3 is TGCGCCAGCAGCTTGTCGGCGGAGAACACTGAAGCTTTCTTT. Protein sequence: CASSLSAENTEAFF.